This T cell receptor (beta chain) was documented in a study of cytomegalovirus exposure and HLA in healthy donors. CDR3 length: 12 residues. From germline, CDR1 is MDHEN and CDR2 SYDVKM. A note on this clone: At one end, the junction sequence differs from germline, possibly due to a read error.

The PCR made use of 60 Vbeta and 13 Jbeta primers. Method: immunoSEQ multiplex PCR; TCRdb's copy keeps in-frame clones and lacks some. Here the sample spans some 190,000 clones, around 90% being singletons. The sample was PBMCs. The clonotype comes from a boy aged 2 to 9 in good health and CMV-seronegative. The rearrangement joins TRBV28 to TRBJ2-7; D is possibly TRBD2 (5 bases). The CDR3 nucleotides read TGTGCCAGCAGTTCCCCGGGCCGCCTATCGGGGTTC. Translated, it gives CASSSPGRLSGF. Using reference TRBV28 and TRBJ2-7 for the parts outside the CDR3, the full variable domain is DVKVTQSSRYLVKRTGEKVFLECVQDMDHENMFWYRQDPGLGLRLIYFSYDVKMKEKGDIPEGYSVSREKKERFSLILESASTNQTSMYLCASSSPGRLSGFGPGTRLTVT.